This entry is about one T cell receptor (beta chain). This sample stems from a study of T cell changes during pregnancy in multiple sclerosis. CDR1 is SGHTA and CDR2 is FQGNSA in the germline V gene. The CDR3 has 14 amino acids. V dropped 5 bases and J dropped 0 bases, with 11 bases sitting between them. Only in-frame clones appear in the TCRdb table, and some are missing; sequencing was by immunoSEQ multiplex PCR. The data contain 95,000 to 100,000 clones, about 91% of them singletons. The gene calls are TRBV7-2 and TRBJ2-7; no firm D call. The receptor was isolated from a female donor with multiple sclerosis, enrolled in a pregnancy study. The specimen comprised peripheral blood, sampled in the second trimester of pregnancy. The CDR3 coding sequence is TGTGCCAGCAGCCCCTTTTTTAGCTCCTACGAGCAGTACTTC. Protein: CASSPFFSSYEQYF. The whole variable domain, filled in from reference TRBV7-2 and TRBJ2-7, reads GAGVSQSPSNKVTEKGKDVELRCDPISGHTALYWYRQSLGQGLEFLIYFQGNSAPDKSGLPSDRFSAERTGGSVSTLTIQRTQQEDSAVYLCASSPFFSSYEQYFGPGTRLTVT.